Listed here are 3 T cell receptor beta chains from one sample, sequenced in a study of T-cell memory formation after mild COVID-19. Using its own MiXCR run on the 5' RACE reads, TCRdb lists one record per CDR3 protein. The sample has about 190,000 distinct CDR3 sequences, around 19% seen once. Sample: PBMCs or a T cell subset sorted from them (not recorded which). Receptors were obtained from an adult woman who had mild COVID-19 (a few samples of this study predate the infection). Cell type and time point are not known.

This clonotype was picked up a small number of times. This chain joins TRBV7-6 and TRBJ2-7; no firm D call. There are 15 residues in the CDR3. Between the trimmed V and J ends, which lost 1 base and 5 bases, there was a span of 15 bases. Germline lookup yields CDR1 SGHVS and CDR2 FNYEAQ. CDR3 sequence reads: CASSLGFGSENEQYF. CDR3 bases: TGTGCCAGCAGCTTAGGGTTTGGCTCGGAAAACGAGCAGTACTTC. The full variable domain, in which reference TRBV7-6 and TRBJ2-7 provide the parts outside the CDR3, is GAGVSQSPRYKVTKRGQDVALRCDPISGHVSLYWYRQALGQGPEFLTYFNYEAQQDKSGLPNDRFSAERPEGSISTLTIQRTEQRDSAMYRCASSLGFGSENEQYFGPGTRLTVT.

The chain has TRBV12-3 or TRBV12-4 and TRBJ2-3, with 8 bases fitting TRBD2. After removal of 5 bases from V and 6 bases from J, the junction contained 10 bases not matched to a gene. The CDR3 sequence is 15 residues long. Here the CDR3 reads CASSLRISGTDTQYF. The CDR3 DNA is TGTGCCAGCAGTCTCCGAATTAGCGGGACTGATACGCAGTATTTT.

In this sample, this clonotype turned up a few times. V gene TRBV7-6 combines with J gene TRBJ2-3, with D perhaps matching TRBD2 (6 bases). Germline V lookup: CDR1 SGHVS, CDR2 FNYEAQ. The V end lost 2 bases, the J end lost 0 bases, and 12 bases lay between the germline ends. CDR3 length equals 16 residues. CDR3 sequence reads: CASSLWADYSTDTQYF. The CDR3 nucleotides are TGTGCCAGCAGCTTATGGGCGGACTATAGCACAGATACGCAGTATTTT.